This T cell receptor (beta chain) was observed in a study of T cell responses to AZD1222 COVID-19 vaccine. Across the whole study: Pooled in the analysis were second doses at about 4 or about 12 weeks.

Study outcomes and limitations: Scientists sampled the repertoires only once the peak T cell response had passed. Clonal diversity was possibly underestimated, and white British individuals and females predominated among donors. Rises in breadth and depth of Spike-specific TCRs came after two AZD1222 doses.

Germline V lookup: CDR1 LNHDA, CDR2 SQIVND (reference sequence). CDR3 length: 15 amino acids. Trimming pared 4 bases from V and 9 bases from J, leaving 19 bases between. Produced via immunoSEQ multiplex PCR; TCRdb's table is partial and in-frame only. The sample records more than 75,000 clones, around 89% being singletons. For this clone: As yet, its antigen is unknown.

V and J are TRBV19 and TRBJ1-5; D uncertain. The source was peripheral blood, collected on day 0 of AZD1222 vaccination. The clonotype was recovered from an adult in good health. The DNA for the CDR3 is TGTGCCAGTAGTACAAACCCGGCCAGCCGGGGGCCCCAGCATTTT. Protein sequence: CASSTNPASRGPQHF. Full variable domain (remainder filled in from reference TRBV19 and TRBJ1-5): DGGITQSPKYLFRKEGQNVTLSCEQNLNHDAMYWYRQDPGQGLRLIYYSQIVNDFQKGDIAEGYSVSREKKESFPLTVTSAQKNPTAFYLCASSTNPASRGPQHFGDGTRLSIL.